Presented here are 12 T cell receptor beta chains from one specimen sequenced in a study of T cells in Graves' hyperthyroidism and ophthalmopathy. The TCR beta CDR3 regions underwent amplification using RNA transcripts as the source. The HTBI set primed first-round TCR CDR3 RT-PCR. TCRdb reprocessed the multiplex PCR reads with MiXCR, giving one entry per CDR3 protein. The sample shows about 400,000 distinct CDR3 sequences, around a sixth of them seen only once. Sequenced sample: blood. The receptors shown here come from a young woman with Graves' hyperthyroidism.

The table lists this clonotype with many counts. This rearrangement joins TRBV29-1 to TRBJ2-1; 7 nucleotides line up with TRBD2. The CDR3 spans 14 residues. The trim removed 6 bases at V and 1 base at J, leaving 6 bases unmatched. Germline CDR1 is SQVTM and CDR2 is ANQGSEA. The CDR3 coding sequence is TGCAGCGTGGGGACTATGCCATCCTACAATGAGCAGTTCTTC. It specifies CSVGTMPSYNEQFF.

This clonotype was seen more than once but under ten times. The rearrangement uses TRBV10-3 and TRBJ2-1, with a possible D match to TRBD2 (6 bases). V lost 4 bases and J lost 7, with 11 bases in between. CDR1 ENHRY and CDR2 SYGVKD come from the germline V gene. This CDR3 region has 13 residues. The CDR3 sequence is CAISAGAENEQFF. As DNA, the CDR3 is TGTGCCATCAGTGCGGGAGCGGAAAATGAGCAGTTCTTC.

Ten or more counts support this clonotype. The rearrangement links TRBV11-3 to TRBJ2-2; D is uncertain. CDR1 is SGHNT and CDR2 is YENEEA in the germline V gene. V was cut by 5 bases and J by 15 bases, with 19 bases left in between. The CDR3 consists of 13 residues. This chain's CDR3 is CASSRIGTLGMFF. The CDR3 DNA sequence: TGTGCCAGCAGCCGAATAGGAACCCTGGGGATGTTTTTT.

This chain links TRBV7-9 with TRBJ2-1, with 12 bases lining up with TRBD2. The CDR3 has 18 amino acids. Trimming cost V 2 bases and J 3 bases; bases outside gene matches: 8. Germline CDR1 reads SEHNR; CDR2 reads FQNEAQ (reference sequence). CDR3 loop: CASSLRARTSGNYNEQFF. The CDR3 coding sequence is TGTGCCAGCAGCTTACGGGCCCGGACTAGCGGGAACTACAATGAGCAGTTCTTC.

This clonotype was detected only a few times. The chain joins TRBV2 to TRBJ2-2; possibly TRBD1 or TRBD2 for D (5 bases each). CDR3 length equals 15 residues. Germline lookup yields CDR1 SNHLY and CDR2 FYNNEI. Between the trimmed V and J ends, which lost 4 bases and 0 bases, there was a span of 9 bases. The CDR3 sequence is CASSGDGTNTGELFF. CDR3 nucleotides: TGTGCCAGCAGTGGGGACGGAACGAACACCGGGGAGCTGTTTTTT. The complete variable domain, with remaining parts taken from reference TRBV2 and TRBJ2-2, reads EPEVTQTPSHQVTQMGQEVILRCVPISNHLYFYWYRQILGQKVEFLVSFYNNEISEKSEIFDDQFSVERPDGSNFTLKIRSTKLEDSAMYFCASSGDGTNTGELFFGEGSRLTVL.

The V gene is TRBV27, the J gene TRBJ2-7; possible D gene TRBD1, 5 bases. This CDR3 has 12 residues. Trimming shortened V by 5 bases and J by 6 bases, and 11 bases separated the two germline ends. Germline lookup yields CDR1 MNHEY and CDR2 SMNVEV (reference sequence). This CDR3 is CASSISGIEQYF. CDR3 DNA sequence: TGTGCCAGCAGTATTTCAGGGATCGAGCAGTACTTC.

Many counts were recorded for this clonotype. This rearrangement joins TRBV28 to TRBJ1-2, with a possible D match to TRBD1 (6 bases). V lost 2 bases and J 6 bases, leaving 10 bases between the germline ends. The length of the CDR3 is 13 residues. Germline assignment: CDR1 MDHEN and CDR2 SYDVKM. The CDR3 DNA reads TGTGCCAGCAGTTTAAGGGGGATTAATGGCTACACCTTC. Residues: CASSLRGINGYTF.

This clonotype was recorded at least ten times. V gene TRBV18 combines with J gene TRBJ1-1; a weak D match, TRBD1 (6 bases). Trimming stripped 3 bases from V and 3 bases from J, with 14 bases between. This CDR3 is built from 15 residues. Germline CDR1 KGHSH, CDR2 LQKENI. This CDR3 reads CASSPGAGRYTEAFF. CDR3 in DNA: TGTGCCAGCTCACCGGGGGCAGGAAGGTACACTGAAGCTTTCTTT.

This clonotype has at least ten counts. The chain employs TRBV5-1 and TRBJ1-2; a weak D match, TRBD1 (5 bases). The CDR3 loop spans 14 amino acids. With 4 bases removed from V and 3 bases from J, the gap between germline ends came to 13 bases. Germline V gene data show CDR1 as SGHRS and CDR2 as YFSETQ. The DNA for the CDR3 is TGCGCCAGCAGCGAGGGGACGGAGTACTATGGCTACACCTTC. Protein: CASSEGTEYYGYTF.

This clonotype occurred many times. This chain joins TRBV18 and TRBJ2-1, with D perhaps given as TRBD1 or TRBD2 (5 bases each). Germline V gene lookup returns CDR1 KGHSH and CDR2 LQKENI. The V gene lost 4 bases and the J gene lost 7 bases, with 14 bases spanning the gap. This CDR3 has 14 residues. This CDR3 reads CASSRPGDRNEQFF. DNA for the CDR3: TGTGCCAGCTCACGCCCTGGGGACCGGAATGAGCAGTTCTTC.

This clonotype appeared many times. The DNA of the CDR3 is TGTGCCAGCAGCCAAGACCAACTCGTTTCCGGCTACACCTTC. Amino acid sequence: CASSQDQLVSGYTF. This chain links TRBV3-1 with TRBJ1-2; D is unclear. This CDR3 is 14 amino acids long. Germline values: CDR1 LGHDT, CDR2 YNNKEL (reference sequence). V lost 0 bases and J lost 8, with 13 bases in between.

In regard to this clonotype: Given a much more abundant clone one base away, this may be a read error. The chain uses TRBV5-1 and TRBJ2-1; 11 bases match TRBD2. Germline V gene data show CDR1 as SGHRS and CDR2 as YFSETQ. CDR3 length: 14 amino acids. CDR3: CVSSPLAGEDEQFF. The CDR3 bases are TGCGTCAGCAGTCCACTAGCGGGAGAGGATGAGCAGTTCTTC.